This is a list of T cell receptor beta chains from one sample in a study of blood T cell repertoires in COVID-19. Clones were sequenced by immunoSEQ multiplex PCR, and TCRdb holds only the in-frame ones, with some missing. The sample includes fewer than 300,000 clones, around 86% seen only once; the top ten take approximately 12%. Sequencing used peripheral blood. The receptor source for this set is a human donor in a cohort sampled during active COVID-19. Both conserved end residues are part of each CDR3. Fields, in order: V gene, J gene, CDR3 length, D gene, CDR3 protein. A D gene is named only where the DNA matches it firmly.

TRBV6-5,TRBJ1-6,13,.,CASSRDLYSPLHF
TRBV19,TRBJ2-7,14,TRBD1,CASSTGTGAREQYF
TRBV15,TRBJ1-1,15,.,CATSRALYGNTEAFF
TRBV24-1,TRBJ2-7,13,TRBD1,CASSFGQGYEQYF
TRBV18,TRBJ1-1,18,.,CASSPVRRDSIRNTEAFF
TRBV6-5,TRBJ2-3,14,.,CARRREWVTDTQYF
TRBV20-1,TRBJ2-3,14,TRBD2,CSASFGRGADTQYF
TRBV11-3,TRBJ2-3,17,TRBD2,CASSFRIAGPSTDTQYF
TRBV7-8,TRBJ1-4,15,TRBD1,CASSLTQGDFEKLFF
TRBV5-1,TRBJ2-1,18,TRBD2,CASSPKGGLAGGPNEQFF
TRBV2,TRBJ2-3,11,.,CASIMTDTQYF
TRBV14,TRBJ1-2,14,.,CASSQDSGWFGYTF
TRBV28,TRBJ1-2,14,.,CASSSGPKTRGYTF
TRBV6-5,TRBJ2-5,16,.,CASSYGSLGDKETQYF
TRBV21-1,TRBJ2-3,18,.,CASSKEGADSGNTDTQYF
TRBV11-2,TRBJ2-3,17,TRBD1,CASSGTGGGTSTDTQYF
TRBV24-1,TRBJ2-3,16,.,CATSPGRGLGTDTQYF
TRBV7-2,TRBJ2-2,14,TRBD2,CASSLRGGTGELFF
TRBV3-1/TRBV3-2,TRBJ2-2,16,TRBD1,CASRAGGQPNTGELFF
TRBV10-2,TRBJ2-3,15,TRBD2,CASSESGGGTDTQYF
TRBV27,TRBJ1-3,14,.,CASSTRSLGNTIYF
TRBV12-3/TRBV12-4,TRBJ1-1,12,TRBD1,CASSLKRGPAFF
TRBV6-4,TRBJ2-2,14,.,CASKSTGDTGELFF
TRBV4-3,TRBJ2-1,15,TRBD2,CASSLRSSGNYEQFF
TRBV18,TRBJ2-3,15,TRBD2,CASSELAGATDTQYF
TRBV28,TRBJ1-2,14,.,CASSFTRRGSGYTF
TRBV18,TRBJ2-5,15,TRBD1,CASSPLGQGKETQYF
TRBV2,TRBJ2-1,14,.,CASRKAESANEQFF